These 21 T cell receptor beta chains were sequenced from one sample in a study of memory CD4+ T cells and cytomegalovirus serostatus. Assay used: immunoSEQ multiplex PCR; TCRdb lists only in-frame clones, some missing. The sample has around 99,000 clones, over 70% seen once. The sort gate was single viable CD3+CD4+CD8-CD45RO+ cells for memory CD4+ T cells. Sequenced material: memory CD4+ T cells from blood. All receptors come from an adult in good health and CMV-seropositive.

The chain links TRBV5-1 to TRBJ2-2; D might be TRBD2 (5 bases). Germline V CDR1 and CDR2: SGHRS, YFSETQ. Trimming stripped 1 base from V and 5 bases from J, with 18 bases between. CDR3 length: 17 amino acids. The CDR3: CASSLSPGREKTGELFF. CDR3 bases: TGCGCCAGCAGCTTGTCCCCTGGACGGGAAAAGACCGGGGAGCTGTTTTTT. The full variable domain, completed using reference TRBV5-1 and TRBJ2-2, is KAGVTQTPRYLIKTRGQQVTLSCSPISGHRSVSWYQQTPGQGLQFLFEYFSETQRNKGNFPGRFSGRQFSNSRSEMNVSTLELGDSALYLCASSLSPGREKTGELFFGEGSRLTVL.

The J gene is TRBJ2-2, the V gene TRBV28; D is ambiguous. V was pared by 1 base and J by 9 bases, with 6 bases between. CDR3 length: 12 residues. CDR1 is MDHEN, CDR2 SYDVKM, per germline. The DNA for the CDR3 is TGTGCCAGCAGTTTATCGGCGAGGGAGCTGTTTTTT. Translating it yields CASSLSARELFF.

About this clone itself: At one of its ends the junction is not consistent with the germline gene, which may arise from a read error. Written as DNA, the CDR3 is TGTGCTAGCAAATACGGAGGAGGGTCCCCCTCTGGGGCCAACGTCCTGACTTTC. Translating it yields CASKYGGGSPSGANVLTF. The chain carries TRBV7-7 and TRBJ2-6, with D tentatively TRBD2 (6 bases). Germline V gene lookup returns CDR1 SSHAT and CDR2 FNYEAQ (reference sequence). CDR3 length: 18 amino acids.

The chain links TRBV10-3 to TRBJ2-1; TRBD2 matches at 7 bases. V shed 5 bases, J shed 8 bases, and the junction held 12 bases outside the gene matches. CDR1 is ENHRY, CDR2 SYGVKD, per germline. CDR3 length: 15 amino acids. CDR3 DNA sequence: TGTGCCATCAGTCAGACTAGCCAAACTGGCGATGAGCAGTTCTTC. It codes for CAISQTSQTGDEQFF.

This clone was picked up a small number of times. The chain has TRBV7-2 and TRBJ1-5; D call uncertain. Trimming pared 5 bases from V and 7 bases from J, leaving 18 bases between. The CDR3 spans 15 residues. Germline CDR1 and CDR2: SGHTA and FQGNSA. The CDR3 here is CASSPTVWGRQPQHF. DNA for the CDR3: TGTGCCAGCAGCCCAACGGTTTGGGGTCGGCAGCCCCAGCATTTT.

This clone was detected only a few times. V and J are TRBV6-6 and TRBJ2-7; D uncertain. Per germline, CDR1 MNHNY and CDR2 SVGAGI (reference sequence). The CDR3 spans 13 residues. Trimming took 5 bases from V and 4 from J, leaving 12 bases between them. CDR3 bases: TGTGCCAGCAGTGTGGACCCGGCATACGAGCAGTACTTC. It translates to CASSVDPAYEQYF.

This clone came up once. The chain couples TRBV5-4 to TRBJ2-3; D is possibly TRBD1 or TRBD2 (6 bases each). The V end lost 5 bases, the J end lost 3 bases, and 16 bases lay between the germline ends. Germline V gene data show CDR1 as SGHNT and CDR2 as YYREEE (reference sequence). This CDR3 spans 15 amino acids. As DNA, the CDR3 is TGTGCCAGCAGTACCGGGGGCTTTGGGACAGATACGCAGTATTTT. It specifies CASSTGGFGTDTQYF.

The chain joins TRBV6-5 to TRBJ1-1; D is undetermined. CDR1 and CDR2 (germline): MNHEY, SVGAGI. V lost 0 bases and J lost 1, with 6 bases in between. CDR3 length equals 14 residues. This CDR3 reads CASSYSTTNTEAFF. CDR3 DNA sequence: TGTGCCAGCAGTTACTCCACCACGAACACTGAAGCTTTCTTT.

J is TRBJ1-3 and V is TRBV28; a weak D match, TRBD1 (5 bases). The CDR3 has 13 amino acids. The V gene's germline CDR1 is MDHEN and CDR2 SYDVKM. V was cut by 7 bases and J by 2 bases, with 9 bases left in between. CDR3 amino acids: CASKVGAGNTIYF. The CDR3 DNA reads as TGTGCCAGCAAGGTGGGGGCTGGAAACACCATATATTTT.

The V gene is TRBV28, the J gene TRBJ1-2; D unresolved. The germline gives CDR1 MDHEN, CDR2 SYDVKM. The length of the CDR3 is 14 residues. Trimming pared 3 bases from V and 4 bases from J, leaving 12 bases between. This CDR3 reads CASSFEEIAYGYTF. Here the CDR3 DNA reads TGTGCCAGCAGTTTCGAGGAGATTGCCTATGGCTACACCTTC.

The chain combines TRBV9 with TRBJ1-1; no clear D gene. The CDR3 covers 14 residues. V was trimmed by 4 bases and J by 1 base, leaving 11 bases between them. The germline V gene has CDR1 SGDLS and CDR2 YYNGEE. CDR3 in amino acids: CASSTRIENTEAFF. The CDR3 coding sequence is TGTGCCAGCAGCACCCGGATTGAGAACACTGAAGCTTTCTTT.

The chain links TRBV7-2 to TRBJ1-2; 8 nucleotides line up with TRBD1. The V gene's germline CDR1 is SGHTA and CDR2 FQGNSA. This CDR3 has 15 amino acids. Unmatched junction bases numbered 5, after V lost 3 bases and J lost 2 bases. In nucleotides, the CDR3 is TGTGCCAGCAGCTTGACAGGGGCTCTGAACTATGGCTACACCTTC. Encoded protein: CASSLTGALNYGYTF.

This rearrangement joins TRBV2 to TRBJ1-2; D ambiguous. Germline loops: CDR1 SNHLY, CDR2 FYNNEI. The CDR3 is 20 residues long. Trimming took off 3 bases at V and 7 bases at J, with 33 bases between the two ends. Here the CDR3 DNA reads TGTGCCAGCAGTGACGAAGCGCCTTTCCCCCGGGCCCAGAGCCTGGGTGGCTACACCTTC. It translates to CASSDEAPFPRAQSLGGYTF.

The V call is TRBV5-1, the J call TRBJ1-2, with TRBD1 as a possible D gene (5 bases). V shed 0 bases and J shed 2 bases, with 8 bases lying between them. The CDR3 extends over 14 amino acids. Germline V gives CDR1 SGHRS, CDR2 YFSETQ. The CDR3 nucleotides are TGCGCCAGCAGCTTGGGGACACTAAACTATGGCTACACCTTC. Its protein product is CASSLGTLNYGYTF.

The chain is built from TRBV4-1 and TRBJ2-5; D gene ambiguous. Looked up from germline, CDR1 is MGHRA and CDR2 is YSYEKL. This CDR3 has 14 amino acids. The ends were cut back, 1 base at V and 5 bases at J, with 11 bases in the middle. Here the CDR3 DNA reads TGCGCCAGCAGCCAAGCCCCCATTGCTGAGACCCAGTACTTC. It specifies CASSQAPIAETQYF.

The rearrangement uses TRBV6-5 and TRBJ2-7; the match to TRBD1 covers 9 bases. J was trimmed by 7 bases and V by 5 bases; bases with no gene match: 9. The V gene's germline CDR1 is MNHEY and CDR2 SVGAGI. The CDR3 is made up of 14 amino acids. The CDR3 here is CASSRGQGLREQYF. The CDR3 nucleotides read TGTGCCAGCAGTCGGGGACAGGGCTTGAGGGAGCAGTACTTC.

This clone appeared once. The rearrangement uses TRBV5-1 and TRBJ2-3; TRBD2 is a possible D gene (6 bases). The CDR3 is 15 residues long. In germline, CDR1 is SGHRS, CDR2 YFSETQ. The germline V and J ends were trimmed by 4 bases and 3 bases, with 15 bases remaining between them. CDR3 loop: CASSLSGVRTDTQYF. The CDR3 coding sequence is TGCGCCAGCAGCCTCTCGGGGGTGCGTACAGATACGCAGTATTTT.

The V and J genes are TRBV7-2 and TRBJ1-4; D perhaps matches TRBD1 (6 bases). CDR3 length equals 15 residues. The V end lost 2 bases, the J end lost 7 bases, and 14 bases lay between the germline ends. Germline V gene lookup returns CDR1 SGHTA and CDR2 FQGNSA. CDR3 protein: CASSLRRTAGEKLFF. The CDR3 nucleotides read TGTGCCAGCAGCTTAAGGCGGACAGCGGGTGAAAAACTGTTTTTT.

Here the CDR3 reads CASSLEGVGKTQYF. The CDR3 DNA follows: TGTGCCAGCAGCCTAGAAGGCGTAGGAAAGACCCAGTACTTC. The gene calls are TRBV7-3 and TRBJ2-5, with D uncertain. Germline V gives CDR1 SGHTA, CDR2 FQGTGA. CDR3 length equals 14 residues. Deletions cut 5 bases from V and 6 bases from J, with 16 bases between.

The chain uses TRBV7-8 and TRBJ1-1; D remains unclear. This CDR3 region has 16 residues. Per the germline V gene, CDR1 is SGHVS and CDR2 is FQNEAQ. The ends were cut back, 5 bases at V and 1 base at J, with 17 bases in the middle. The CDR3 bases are TGTGCCAGCAGCCCACGGCCTTCGGTTTGGAACACTGAAGCTTTCTTT. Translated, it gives CASSPRPSVWNTEAFF.

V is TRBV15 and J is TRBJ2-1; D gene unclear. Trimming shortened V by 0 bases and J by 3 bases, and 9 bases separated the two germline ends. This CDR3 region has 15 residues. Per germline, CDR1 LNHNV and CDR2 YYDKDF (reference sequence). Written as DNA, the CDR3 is TGTGCCACCAGCAGAGACAGGATACTCTACAATGAGCAGTTCTTC. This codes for CATSRDRILYNEQFF.